This entry is about one T cell receptor (beta chain). Assay: immunoSEQ multiplex PCR; the TCRdb copy retains only in-frame clones and omits some. The sample has about 230,000 clones, approximately 80% seen once. Germline V CDR1 and CDR2: SGDLS, YYNGEE. V lost 0 bases, J lost 6 bases, and 15 bases lay in between. This CDR3 has 15 residues. This record belongs to a study of control samples from healthy donors and cancer patients. The gene calls are TRBV9 and TRBJ1-2; D is perhaps TRBD1 (6 bases). What was sequenced was PBMCs. The clonotype was recovered from an older woman with lung cancer. CDR3 residues: CASSVAGLGANGYTF. CDR3 sequence (DNA): TGTGCCAGCAGCGTAGCGGGGTTGGGGGCTAATGGCTACACCTTC.